The present entry profiles one TCR beta chain with its context. TCRdb reprocessed the 5' RACE reads and stores each CDR3 protein as one record, lacking DNA. This table lists around 380,000 distinct CDR3 sequences. This entry comes from a study of T cells expressing NK-cell markers. The germline gives CDR1 DFQATT, CDR2 SNEGSKA (reference sequence). This CDR3 has 14 amino acids. V and J are TRBV20-1 and TRBJ1-5. Input material: blood T cells: a sorted CD56 or NKG2C T cell subset, CD4+ or CD8+ T cells, or bulk PBMC T cells (not recorded which). This sequence originates from a woman between 45 and 60 years old in good health. The CDR3 sequence is CSARDMTPNQPQHF.